This T cell receptor (beta chain) was captured by sequencing in a study of regulatory and conventional T cells in RAG deficiency. Conventional CD4+ T cells were sorted from blood as CD25-low CD127-high cells. The study's findings and limits: Compared with controls, unique Treg TCR beta sequences dropped approximately 100-fold in Omenn syndrome and CID/AS. Shannon entropy was markedly lower and Simpson indices higher in RAG-deficient patients than control T-cell subsets. In Omenn syndrome, Treg and Tconv repertoires overlapped >80%.

Repertoires were generated with immunoSEQ multiplex PCR, while TCRdb's copy carries only in-frame clones and drops some. The sample yields more than 40,000 clones, approximately 90% seen once. Turning to this clone: What it recognizes is unknown.

The CDR3 loop spans 14 amino acids. V lost 4 bases to trimming and J lost 0 bases; unmatched junction nucleotides: 0. Germline CDR1 is MNHEY and CDR2 is SVGAGI. These records were also assigned to another study, of regulatory T cells. In that study: Primers: 52 TRBV forward and 13 TRBJ reverse. In patients, unique TRB V-J pairs were restricted and V/J usage skewed, especially in Tregs.

The chain joins TRBV6-5 to TRBJ2-3, with 8 bases lining up with TRBD2. The sequenced sample consisted of CD4+ effector T cells sorted from blood. The clonotype originates from a human donor in good health. The CDR3 DNA reads as TGTGCCAGCAGTTCTAGCGGGAGCACAGATACGCAGTATTTT. Translation gives CASSSSGSTDTQYF.